This is a list of T cell receptor beta chains from one sample in a study of OX40 agonist ivuxolimab in advanced cancers. Generated by immunoSEQ multiplex PCR, the TCRdb table keeps only in-frame clones and is missing some. The repertoire holds roughly 100,000 clones, around 90% seen once, with approximately 0.8% in the top ten. Source: CD4+ or CD8+ T cells sorted from blood, taken in a trial of the OX40 agonist ivuxolimab. The source of these receptors is an adult with an advanced solid tumor such as melanoma, head and neck, liver or kidney cancer. CDR3s include the opening cysteine and the closing phenylalanine or tryptophan. The D gene is left open where the match is weak. The size field is filled for only some rows; it gives once, few, many or a size class.

j_call	cdr3_length	v_call	clone_size	d_call	cdr3_nt	cdr3_aa
TRBJ2-3	16	TRBV7-3	NA	NA	TGTGCCAGCAGCTTAATGCATGCGGGGAGAACAGATACGCAGTATTTT	CASSLMHAGRTDTQYF
TRBJ1-4	13	TRBV19	once	NA	TGTGCCAGTAGTATAGACCGGGATCGAAAACTGTTTTTT	CASSIDRDRKLFF
TRBJ1-2	13	TRBV10-3	NA	NA	TGTGCCATCAGTGAGCCAAGACAGTTTGAATCCACCTTC	CAISEPRQFESTF
TRBJ2-3	13	TRBV6-5	NA	NA	TGTGCCAGCTGGCGCGGCCGCACAGATACGCAGTATTTT	CASWRGRTDTQYF
TRBJ2-2	15	TRBV5-4	NA	TRBD1	TGTGCCAGCAGCCCCGGGACAGTGAAAACCGGGGAGCTGTTTTTT	CASSPGTVKTGELFF
TRBJ2-1	15	TRBV9	NA	NA	TGTGCCAGCAGCGTAGATGAGGGGGGCAGGGCGCAGCAGTTCTTC	CASSVDEGGRAQQFF
TRBJ1-2	17	TRBV19	NA	NA	TGTGCCAGTACGGGCAGGCAGTCAGAAATCTCACGTCTACCCTACACCTTC	CASTGRQSEISRLPYTF
TRBJ1-2	13	TRBV5-4	NA	TRBD1	TGTGCCAGCAGTTTACAGGGGATGTATGGCTACACCTTC	CASSLQGMYGYTF
TRBJ2-7	14	TRBV28	NA	TRBD1	TGTGCCAGCAGTTTGGGACAGGCCTCCTACGAGCAGTACTTC	CASSLGQASYEQYF
TRBJ2-5	12	TRBV29-1	NA	NA	TGCAGCGTGGAACAGGGAGGAGAGACCCAGTACTTC	CSVEQGGETQYF
TRBJ2-7	14	TRBV4-3	NA	NA	TGCGCCAGCAGCCAAGGGAGGGGGTCCTACGAGCAGTACTTC	CASSQGRGSYEQYF
TRBJ2-7	16	TRBV7-2	NA	TRBD1	TGTGCCAGCAGCTTTCCCGGACAGGGCTACTCCTACGAGCAGTACTTC	CASSFPGQGYSYEQYF
TRBJ2-5	14	TRBV10-3	NA	NA	TGTGCCATCAGTGAGTCAAACTTCCAAGAGACCCAGTACTTC	CAISESNFQETQYF
TRBJ1-1	17	TRBV30	NA	NA	TGTGCCTGGAGTCCGATCATTTGGGGGGTAGGGAACACTGAAGCTTTCTTT	CAWSPIIWGVGNTEAFF
TRBJ1-2	15	TRBV28	NA	TRBD1	TGTGCCAGCAGCCTCCCGCCGGGACAGGGTTATGGCTACACCTTC	CASSLPPGQGYGYTF
TRBJ2-7	13	TRBV10-3	NA	TRBD1	TGTGCCATCAGTGGGACAGGGAACTACGAGCAGTACTTC	CAISGTGNYEQYF
TRBJ2-3	15	TRBV7-9	NA	NA	TGTGCCAGCAGCTTAATGGGGGGGCTCACAGATACGCAGTATTTT	CASSLMGGLTDTQYF
TRBJ2-1	13	TRBV7-9	NA	NA	TGTGCCAGCAGCTTAGGAGGGGGCAATGAGCAGTTCTTC	CASSLGGGNEQFF
TRBJ2-7	13	TRBV4-1	NA	NA	TGCGCCAGCAGCCAACGACACCCCTACGAGCAGTACTTC	CASSQRHPYEQYF
TRBJ2-7	11	TRBV30	once	NA	TGTGCCTGGAGCCTATTCTACGAGCAGTACTTC	CAWSLFYEQYF
TRBJ2-3	13	TRBV5-1	NA	NA	TGCGCCAGCAAGGAGGGAAGCACAGATACGCAGTATTTT	CASKEGSTDTQYF
TRBJ2-3	15	TRBV11-2	NA	NA	TGTGCCAGCAGCTTAAACGGACCGATCGGGGATACGCAGTATTTT	CASSLNGPIGDTQYF
TRBJ1-3	14	TRBV28	NA	NA	TGTGCCAGCATTGACAGGCGCTCTGGAAACACCATATATTTT	CASIDRRSGNTIYF
TRBJ2-3	18	TRBV5-1	NA	TRBD2	TGCGCCAGCAGCTTGGAAAGCGGGGGGTCCTCTAGCACAGATACGCAGTATTTT	CASSLESGGSSSTDTQYF
TRBJ2-7	15	TRBV7-2	NA	TRBD1	TGTGCCAGCAGCTCGGGACAGGGGCCCCCCTACGAGCAGTACTTC	CASSSGQGPPYEQYF
TRBJ1-2	13	TRBV6-6	NA	NA	TGTGCCAGCAGACCGCAGGGGTTCTATGGCTACACCTTC	CASRPQGFYGYTF
TRBJ1-1	14	TRBV28	NA	NA	TGTGCCAGCAGTGACGGGCAGGGGTGGACTGAAGCTTTCTTT	CASSDGQGWTEAFF
TRBJ2-3	14	TRBV2	NA	NA	TGTGCCAGCAGACTCGAGGTTAGCACAGATACGCAGTATTTT	CASRLEVSTDTQYF
TRBJ2-7	11	TRBV7-9	NA	NA	TGTGCCAGCAGCTTAGACCACGAGCAGTACTTC	CASSLDHEQYF
TRBJ2-3	16	TRBV12-2	once	NA	TGTGCAAGTCGCCCAAGACTAGCGGGGGGGCGAAATACGCAGTATTTT	CASRPRLAGGRNTQYF
TRBJ2-3	12	TRBV6-4	NA	NA	TGTGCCACCTCCGTCGGGGAGAATACGCAGTATTTT	CATSVGENTQYF
TRBJ2-1	11	TRBV6-6	NA	NA	TGTGCCAGCACGTGGGGGAGCGAGCAGTTCTTC	CASTWGSEQFF
TRBJ1-5	14	TRBV6-6	NA	NA	TGTGCCAGCAGGGCCGTTAGTCGCAATCAGCCCCAGCATTTT	CASRAVSRNQPQHF
TRBJ1-1	14	TRBV6-1	NA	NA	TGTGCCAGCACATTAGACAGTCGATTAAGTGAAGCTTTCTTT	CASTLDSRLSEAFF
TRBJ2-4	14	TRBV5-4	once	NA	TGTGCCAGCAGCTTGGCTGGGGCCAAAAACATTCAGTACTTC	CASSLAGAKNIQYF
TRBJ2-7	15	TRBV9	NA	TRBD1	TGTGCCAGCAGCGTAGCCGGGACAGGGCCCTACGAGCAGTACTTC	CASSVAGTGPYEQYF
TRBJ2-2	15	TRBV30	NA	TRBD2	TGTGCCGGGACCCGAGTAGCGGGAGGGACCGGGGAGCTGTTTTTT	CAGTRVAGGTGELFF
TRBJ1-3	15	TRBV5-4	NA	TRBD1	TGTGCCAGCAGCTTGGGGGACAGGGGACCCTACACCATATATTTT	CASSLGDRGPYTIYF
TRBJ1-2	16	TRBV27	few	TRBD1	TGTGCCAGCAGTACCTACTCAGGGGGCTCGAGCTATGGCTACACCTTC	CASSTYSGGSSYGYTF
TRBJ2-5	15	TRBV5-1	NA	TRBD2	TGCGCCAGCAGCCGGACTAGCGGACGCCAAGAGACCCAGTACTTC	CASSRTSGRQETQYF
TRBJ1-3	13	TRBV6-5	NA	NA	TGTGCCAGCAGTTATTCTCCGGGAAACACCATATATTTT	CASSYSPGNTIYF
TRBJ2-3	14	TRBV28	once	NA	TGTGCCAGCGAGGTAGGGGGAAGCACAGATACGCAGTATTTT	CASEVGGSTDTQYF
TRBJ2-5	16	TRBV19	NA	TRBD2	TGTGCCAGTAGTGCCGGGACTAGCGGATACCAAGAGACCCAGTACTTC	CASSAGTSGYQETQYF
TRBJ1-1	14	TRBV9	NA	NA	TGTGCCAGCAGCGTGGGACACTTGAACACTGAAGCTTTCTTT	CASSVGHLNTEAFF
TRBJ1-2	13	TRBV29-1	NA	NA	TGCAGCGTGGCTCAACAGGATTTCTATGGCTACACCTTC	CSVAQQDFYGYTF
TRBJ1-5	14	TRBV6-5	NA	NA	TGTGCCAGCAGTTTGCAACAGGCAAATCAGCCCCAGCATTTT	CASSLQQANQPQHF
TRBJ1-5	13	TRBV6-5	NA	NA	TGTGCCAGCAGTTACTCTCAGAGGGAGCCCCAGCATTTT	CASSYSQREPQHF
TRBJ2-5	13	TRBV5-6	NA	NA	TGTGCCAGCAGCTGGGTGCCCGGTGAGACCCAGTACTTC	CASSWVPGETQYF
TRBJ1-5	13	TRBV6-5	few	NA	TGTGCCAGCTCGGCCCTTAGCAATCAGCCCCAGCATTTT	CASSALSNQPQHF
TRBJ2-3	14	TRBV6-5	NA	NA	TGTGCCAGCACCGGGTTTCTGAGCACAGATACGCAGTATTTT	CASTGFLSTDTQYF